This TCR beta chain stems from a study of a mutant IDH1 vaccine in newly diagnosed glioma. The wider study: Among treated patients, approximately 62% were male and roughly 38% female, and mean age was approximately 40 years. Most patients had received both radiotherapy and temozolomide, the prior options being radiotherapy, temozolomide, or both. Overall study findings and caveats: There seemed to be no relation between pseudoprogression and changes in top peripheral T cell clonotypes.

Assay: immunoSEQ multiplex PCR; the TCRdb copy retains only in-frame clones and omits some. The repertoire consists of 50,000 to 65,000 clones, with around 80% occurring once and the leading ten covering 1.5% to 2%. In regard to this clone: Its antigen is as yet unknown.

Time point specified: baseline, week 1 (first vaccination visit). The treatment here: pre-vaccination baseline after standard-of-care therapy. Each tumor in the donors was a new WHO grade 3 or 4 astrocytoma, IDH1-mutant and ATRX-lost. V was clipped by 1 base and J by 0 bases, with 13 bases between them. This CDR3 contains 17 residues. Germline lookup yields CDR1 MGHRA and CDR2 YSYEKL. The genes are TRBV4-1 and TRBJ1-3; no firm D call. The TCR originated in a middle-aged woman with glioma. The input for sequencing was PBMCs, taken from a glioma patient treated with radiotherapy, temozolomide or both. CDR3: CASSQVESALSGNTIYF. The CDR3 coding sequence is TGCGCCAGCAGCCAAGTGGAATCGGCCCTCTCTGGAAACACCATATATTTT.